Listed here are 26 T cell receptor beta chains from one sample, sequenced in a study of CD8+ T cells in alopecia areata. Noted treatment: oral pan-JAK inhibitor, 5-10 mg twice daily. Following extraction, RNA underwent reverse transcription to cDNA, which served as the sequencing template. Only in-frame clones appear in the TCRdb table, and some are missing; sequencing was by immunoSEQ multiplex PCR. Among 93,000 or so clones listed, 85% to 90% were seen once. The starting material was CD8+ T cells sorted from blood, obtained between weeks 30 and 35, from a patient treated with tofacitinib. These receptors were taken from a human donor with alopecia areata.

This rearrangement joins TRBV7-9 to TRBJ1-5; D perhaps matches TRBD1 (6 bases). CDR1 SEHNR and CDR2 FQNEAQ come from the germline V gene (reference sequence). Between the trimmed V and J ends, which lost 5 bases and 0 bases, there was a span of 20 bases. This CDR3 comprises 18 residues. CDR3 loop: CASSQGRDSGYSNQPQHF. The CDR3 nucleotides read TGTGCCAGCAGCCAGGGGCGTGACAGTGGATATAGCAATCAGCCCCAGCATTTT.

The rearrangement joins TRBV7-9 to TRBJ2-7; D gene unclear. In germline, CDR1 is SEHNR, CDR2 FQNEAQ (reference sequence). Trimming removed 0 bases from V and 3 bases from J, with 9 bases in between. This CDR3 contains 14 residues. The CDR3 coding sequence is TGTGCCAGCAGCTTAGCGGGCGCACACTACGAGCAGTACTTC. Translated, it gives CASSLAGAHYEQYF.

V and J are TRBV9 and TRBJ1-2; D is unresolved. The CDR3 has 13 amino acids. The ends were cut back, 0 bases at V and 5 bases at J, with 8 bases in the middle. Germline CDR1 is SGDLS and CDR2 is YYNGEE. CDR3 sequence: CASSVGDSYGYTF. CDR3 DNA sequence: TGTGCCAGCAGCGTAGGAGATTCTTATGGCTACACCTTC.

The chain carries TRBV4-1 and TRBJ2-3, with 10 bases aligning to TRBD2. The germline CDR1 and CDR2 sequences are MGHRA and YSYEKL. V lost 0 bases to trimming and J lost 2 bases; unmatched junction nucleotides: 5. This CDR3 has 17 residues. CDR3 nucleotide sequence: TGCGCCAGCAGCCAAGATCCACTAGCGGGGCCCACAGATACGCAGTATTTT. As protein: CASSQDPLAGPTDTQYF.

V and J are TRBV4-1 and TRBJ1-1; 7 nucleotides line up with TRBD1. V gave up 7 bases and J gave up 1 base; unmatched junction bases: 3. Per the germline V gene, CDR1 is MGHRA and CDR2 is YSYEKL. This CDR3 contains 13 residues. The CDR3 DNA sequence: TGCGCCAGCACCACAGGGGCGAACACTGAAGCTTTCTTT. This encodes CASTTGANTEAFF.

In DNA form, the CDR3 reads TGTGCCAGCAGCCCCCGGACTAGCTGGGGCGAGCAGTACTTC. Residues: CASSPRTSWGEQYF. The chain links TRBV13 to TRBJ2-7, with TRBD2 identical over 8 bases. The V and J ends lost 5 bases and 6 bases, in that order; junction bases with no gene match: 9. The V gene's germline CDR1 is PRHDT and CDR2 FYEKMQ (reference sequence). The CDR3 is 14 residues long.

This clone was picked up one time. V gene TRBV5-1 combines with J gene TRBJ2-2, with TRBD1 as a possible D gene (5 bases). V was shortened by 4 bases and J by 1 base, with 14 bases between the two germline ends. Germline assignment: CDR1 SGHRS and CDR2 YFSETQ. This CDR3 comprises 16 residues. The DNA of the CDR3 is TGCGCCAGCAGCCACAGGACGGTTTTGAACACCGGGGAGCTGTTTTTT. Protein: CASSHRTVLNTGELFF. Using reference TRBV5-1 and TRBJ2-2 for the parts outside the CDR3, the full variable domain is KAGVTQTPRYLIKTRGQQVTLSCSPISGHRSVSWYQQTPGQGLQFLFEYFSETQRNKGNFPGRFSGRQFSNSRSEMNVSTLELGDSALYLCASSHRTVLNTGELFFGEGSRLTVL.

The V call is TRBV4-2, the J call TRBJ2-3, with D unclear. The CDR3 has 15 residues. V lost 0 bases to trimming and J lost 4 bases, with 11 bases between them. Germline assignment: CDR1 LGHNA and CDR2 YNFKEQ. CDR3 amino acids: CASSQEVVRADTQYF. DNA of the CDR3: TGTGCCAGCAGCCAAGAGGTAGTTAGGGCAGATACGCAGTATTTT.

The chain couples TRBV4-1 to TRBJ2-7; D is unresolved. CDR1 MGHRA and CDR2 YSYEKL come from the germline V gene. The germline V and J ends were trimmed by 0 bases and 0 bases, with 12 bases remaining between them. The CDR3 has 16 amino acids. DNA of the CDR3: TGCGCCAGCAGCCAAGATTGGGTCGAATCCTCCTACGAGCAGTACTTC. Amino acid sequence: CASSQDWVESSYEQYF.

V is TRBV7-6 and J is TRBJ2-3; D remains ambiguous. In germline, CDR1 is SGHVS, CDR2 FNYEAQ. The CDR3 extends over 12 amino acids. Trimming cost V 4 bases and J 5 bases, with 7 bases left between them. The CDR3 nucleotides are TGTGCCAGCAGCTCGTACGGAGATACGCAGTATTTT. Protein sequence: CASSSYGDTQYF.

Written as DNA, the CDR3 is TGCGCCAGCAGCTTTGAGACTAGCGGGAGTGGGGATACGCAGTATTTT. Translated, it gives CASSFETSGSGDTQYF. The rearrangement uses TRBV5-1 and TRBJ2-3; the match to TRBD2 covers 12 bases. V was pared by 2 bases and J by 6 bases, with 7 bases of the junction left unmatched. The germline V gene encodes CDR1 SGHRS and CDR2 YFSETQ. The CDR3 covers 16 residues.

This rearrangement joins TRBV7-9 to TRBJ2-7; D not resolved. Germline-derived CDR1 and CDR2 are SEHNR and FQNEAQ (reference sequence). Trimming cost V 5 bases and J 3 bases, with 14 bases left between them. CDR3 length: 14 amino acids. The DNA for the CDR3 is TGTGCCAGCAGCCCGATATCCGCGAACTACGAGCAGTACTTC. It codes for CASSPISANYEQYF. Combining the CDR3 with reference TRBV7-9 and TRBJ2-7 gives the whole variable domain DTGVSQNPRHKITKRGQNVTFRCDPISEHNRLYWYRQTLGQGPEFLTYFQNEAQLEKSRLLSDRFSAERPKGSFSTLEIQRTEQGDSAMYLCASSPISANYEQYFGPGTRLTVT.

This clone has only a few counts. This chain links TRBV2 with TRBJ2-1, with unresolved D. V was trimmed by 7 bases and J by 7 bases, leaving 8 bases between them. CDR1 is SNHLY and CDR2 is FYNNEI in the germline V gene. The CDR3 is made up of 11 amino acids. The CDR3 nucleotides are TGTGCCAGCATTAGCAAGAATGAGCAGTTCTTC. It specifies CASISKNEQFF.

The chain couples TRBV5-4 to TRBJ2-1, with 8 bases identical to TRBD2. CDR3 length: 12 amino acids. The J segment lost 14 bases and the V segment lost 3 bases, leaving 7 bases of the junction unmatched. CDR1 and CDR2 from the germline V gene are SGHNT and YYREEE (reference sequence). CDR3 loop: CASSWSGSLEFF. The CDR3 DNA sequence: TGTGCCAGCAGCTGGAGCGGGAGCTTGGAGTTCTTC.

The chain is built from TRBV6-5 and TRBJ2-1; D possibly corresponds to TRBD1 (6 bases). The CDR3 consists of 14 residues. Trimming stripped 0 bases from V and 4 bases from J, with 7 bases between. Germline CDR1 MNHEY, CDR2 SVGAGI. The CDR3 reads CASSYSGQYNEQFF. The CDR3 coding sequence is TGTGCCAGCAGTTACTCAGGACAGTACAATGAGCAGTTCTTC.

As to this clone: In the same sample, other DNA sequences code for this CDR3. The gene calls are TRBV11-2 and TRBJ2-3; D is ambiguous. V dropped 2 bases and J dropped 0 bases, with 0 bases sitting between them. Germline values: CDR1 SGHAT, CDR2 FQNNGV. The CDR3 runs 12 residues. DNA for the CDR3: TGTGCCAGCAGCTTAAGCACAGATACGCAGTATTTT. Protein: CASSLSTDTQYF. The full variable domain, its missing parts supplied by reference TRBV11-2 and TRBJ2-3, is EAGVAQSPRYKIIEKRQSVAFWCNPISGHATLYWYQQILGQGPKLLIQFQNNGVVDDSQLPKDRFSAERLKGVDSTLKIQPAKLEDSAVYLCASSLSTDTQYFGPGTRLTVL.

The CDR3 DNA reads as TGTGCCAGCAGTTACGCCTCCGGGACACTAAATGAGCAGTTCTTC. Protein: CASSYASGTLNEQFF. The chain has TRBV6-5 and TRBJ2-1; D is perhaps TRBD1 (6 bases). Trimming left V 2 bases short and J 7 bases short, with 15 bases between. The CDR3 consists of 15 residues. Germline loops: CDR1 MNHEY, CDR2 SVGAGI.

The CDR3 nucleotides read TGTGCCAGCAGTTTTTCGGCCTCTTATGGCTACACCTTC. Residues: CASSFSASYGYTF. The chain has TRBV27 and TRBJ1-2; the D is unclear. Germline V gene sequence: CDR1 MNHEY, CDR2 SMNVEV (reference sequence). This CDR3 is 13 amino acids long. V lost 3 bases, J lost 5 bases, and 10 bases lay in between.

CDR3 residues: CASSPILKREQYF. CDR3 DNA: TGCGCCAGCAGCCCGATATTGAAGCGCGAGCAGTACTTC. V is TRBV4-1 and J is TRBJ2-7; D not certain. V dropped 4 bases and J dropped 6 bases, with 13 bases sitting between them. Germline V gene data show CDR1 as MGHRA and CDR2 as YSYEKL. This CDR3 spans 13 amino acids.

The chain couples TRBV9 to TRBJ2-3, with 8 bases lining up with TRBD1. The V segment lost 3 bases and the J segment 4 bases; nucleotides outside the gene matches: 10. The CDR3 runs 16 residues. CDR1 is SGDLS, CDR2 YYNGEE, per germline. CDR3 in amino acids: CASSDIQGAGADTQYF. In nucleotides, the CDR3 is TGTGCCAGCAGCGACATCCAGGGGGCCGGGGCAGATACGCAGTATTTT.

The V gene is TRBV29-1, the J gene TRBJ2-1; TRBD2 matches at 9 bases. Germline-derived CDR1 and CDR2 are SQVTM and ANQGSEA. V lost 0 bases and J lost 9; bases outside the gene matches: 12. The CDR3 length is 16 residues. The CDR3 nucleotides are TGCAGCGTTGAAGATCCTACTAGCGGGCCCCACCGTGAGCAGTTCTTC. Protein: CSVEDPTSGPHREQFF.

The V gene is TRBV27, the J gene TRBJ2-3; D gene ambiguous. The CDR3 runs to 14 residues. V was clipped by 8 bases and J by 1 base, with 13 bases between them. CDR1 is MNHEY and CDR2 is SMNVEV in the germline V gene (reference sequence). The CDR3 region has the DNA TGTGCCAGCGCTGGGTCCTGGGGCACAGATACGCAGTATTTT. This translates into CASAGSWGTDTQYF.

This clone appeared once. Here the CDR3 reads CASSSQGDTDTQYF. As DNA, the CDR3 is TGTGCCAGCAGCTCACAGGGGGACACAGATACGCAGTATTTT. The chain couples TRBV7-8 to TRBJ2-3, with 8 nucleotides matching TRBD1. Germline CDR1 and CDR2: SGHVS and FQNEAQ. There are 14 residues in the CDR3. V gave up 4 bases and J gave up 2 bases; unmatched junction bases: 2.

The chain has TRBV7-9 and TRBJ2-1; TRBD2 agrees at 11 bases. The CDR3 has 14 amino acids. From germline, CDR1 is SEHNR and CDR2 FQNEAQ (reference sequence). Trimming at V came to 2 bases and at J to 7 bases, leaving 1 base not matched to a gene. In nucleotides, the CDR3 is TGTGCCAGCAGCTTAACTAGCGGGAGAAATGAGCAGTTCTTC. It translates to CASSLTSGRNEQFF.

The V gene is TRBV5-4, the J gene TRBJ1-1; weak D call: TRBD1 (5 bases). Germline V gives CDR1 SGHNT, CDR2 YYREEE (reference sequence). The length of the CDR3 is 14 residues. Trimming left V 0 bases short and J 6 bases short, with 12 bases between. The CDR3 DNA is TGTGCCAGCAGCTTGGCCCCAGGGAGCGCTGAAGCTTTCTTT. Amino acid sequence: CASSLAPGSAEAFF.

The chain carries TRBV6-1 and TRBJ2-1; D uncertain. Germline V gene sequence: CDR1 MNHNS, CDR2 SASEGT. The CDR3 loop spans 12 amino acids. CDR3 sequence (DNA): TGTGAAGCCGGCAATCCGACTGATGAGCAGTTCTTC. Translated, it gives CEAGNPTDEQFF.